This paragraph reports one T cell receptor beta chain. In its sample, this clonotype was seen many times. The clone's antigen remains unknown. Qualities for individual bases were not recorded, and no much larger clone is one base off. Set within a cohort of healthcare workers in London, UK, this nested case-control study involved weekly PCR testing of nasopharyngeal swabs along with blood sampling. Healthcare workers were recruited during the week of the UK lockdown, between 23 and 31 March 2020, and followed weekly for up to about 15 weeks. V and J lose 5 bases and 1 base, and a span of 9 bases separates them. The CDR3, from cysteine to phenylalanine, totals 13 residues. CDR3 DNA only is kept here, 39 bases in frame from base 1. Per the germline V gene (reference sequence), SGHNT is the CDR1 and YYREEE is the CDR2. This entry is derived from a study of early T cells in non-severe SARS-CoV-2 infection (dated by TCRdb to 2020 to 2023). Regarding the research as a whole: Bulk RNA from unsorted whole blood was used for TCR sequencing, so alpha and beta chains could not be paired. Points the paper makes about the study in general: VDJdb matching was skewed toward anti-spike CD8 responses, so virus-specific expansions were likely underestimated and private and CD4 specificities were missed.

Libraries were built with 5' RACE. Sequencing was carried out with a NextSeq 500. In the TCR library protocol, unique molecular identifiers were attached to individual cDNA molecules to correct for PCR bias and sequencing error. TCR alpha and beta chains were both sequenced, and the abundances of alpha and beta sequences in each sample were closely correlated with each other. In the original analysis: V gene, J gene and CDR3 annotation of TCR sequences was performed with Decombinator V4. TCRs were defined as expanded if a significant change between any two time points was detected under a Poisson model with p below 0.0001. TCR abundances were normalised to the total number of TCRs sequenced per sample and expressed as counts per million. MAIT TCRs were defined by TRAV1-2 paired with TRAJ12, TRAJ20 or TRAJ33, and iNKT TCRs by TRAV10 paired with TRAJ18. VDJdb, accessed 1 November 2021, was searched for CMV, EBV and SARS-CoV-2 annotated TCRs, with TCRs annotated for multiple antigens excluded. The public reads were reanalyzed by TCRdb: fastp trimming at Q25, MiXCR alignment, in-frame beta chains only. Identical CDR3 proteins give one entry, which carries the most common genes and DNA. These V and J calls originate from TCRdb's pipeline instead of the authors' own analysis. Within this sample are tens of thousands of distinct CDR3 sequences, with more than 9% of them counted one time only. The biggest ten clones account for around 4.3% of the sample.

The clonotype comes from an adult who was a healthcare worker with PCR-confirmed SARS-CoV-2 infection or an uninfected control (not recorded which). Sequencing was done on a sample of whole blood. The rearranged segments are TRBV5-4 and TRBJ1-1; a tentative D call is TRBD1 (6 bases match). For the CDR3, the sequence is CASRMGQNTEAFF. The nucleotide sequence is TGTGCCAGCAGAATGGGACAGAACACTGAAGCTTTCTTT.